A single T cell receptor (beta chain) is shown here with its context. Its target is not known. The V gene lost 5 bases and the J gene lost 0 bases, with 16 bases spanning the gap. CDR3 length equals 16 residues. Germline lookup yields CDR1 SGHAT and CDR2 FQNNGV. The sample comes from a study of cytomegalovirus exposure and HLA in healthy donors. Overall study findings and caveats: Fewer N-insertions than the roughly 670-donor mean were reportedly shown by an Asian-associated ancestry cluster in a later analysis. CMV antigen specificity was confirmed in vitro for three CMV-associated chains.

PCR was performed using 60 Vbeta and 13 Jbeta primers. TCRdb keeps only in-frame clones here, not all; method: immunoSEQ multiplex PCR. The sample records roughly 120,000 clones, more than 65% being singletons. The sequencing input was PBMCs. V and J are TRBV11-2 and TRBJ1-1; maybe TRBD1 (6 bases). The TCR sequence derives from a man younger than 45 in good health and CMV-seropositive. The CDR3 loop is CASSPGGGPLNTEAFF. CDR3 nucleotide sequence: TGTGCCAGCAGCCCGGGGGGGGGCCCTCTGAACACTGAAGCTTTCTTT.